The 28 T cell receptor beta chains given below trace back to one sample, sequenced in a study of T cells in Graves' hyperthyroidism and ophthalmopathy. Regions amplified from RNA transcripts were the TCR beta CDR3 regions. During a first-round RT-PCR of the TCR CDR3, the HTBI primer set was used. TCRdb re-derived calls from the multiplex PCR reads in MiXCR, one entry per CDR3 protein. This table holds roughly 750,000 distinct CDR3 sequences, about 16% found once. Sequenced sample: blood. These receptors originate from a man younger than 30 with Graves' hyperthyroidism.

This clonotype was observed at least ten times. The chain employs TRBV12-3 or TRBV12-4 and TRBJ2-3; tentative D call: TRBD2 (7 bases). There are 15 residues in the CDR3. Trimming removed 7 bases at V and 2 bases at J, with 16 bases between. The DNA of the CDR3 is TGTGCCAGCATCCGAGGGGGGGGACCCACAGATACGCAGTATTTT. Residues: CASIRGGGPTDTQYF.

This clonotype turned up a few times. The chain has TRBV20-1 and TRBJ1-5; D uncertain. Germline CDR1 reads DFQATT; CDR2 reads SNEGSKA (reference sequence). The V end lost 2 bases, the J end lost 6 bases, and 8 bases lay between the germline ends. The CDR3 is 12 residues long. This CDR3 is CSARPPGQPQHF. The DNA of the CDR3 is TGCAGTGCTAGACCCCCCGGTCAGCCCCAGCATTTT.

Concerning this clonotype: At one end, the junction sequence differs from germline, possibly due to a read error. This rearrangement joins TRBV7-2 to TRBJ2-7; the match to TRBD1 covers 10 bases. The CDR3 loop spans 14 amino acids. Germline V gives CDR1 SGHTA, CDR2 FQGNSA. The CDR3 is CDSSSDRGFGEQYF. The CDR3 DNA reads as TGTGACAGCAGCTCGGACAGGGGGTTCGGCGAGCAGTACTTC.

This clonotype was found many times. V is TRBV10-3 and J is TRBJ2-1, with 8 bases fitting TRBD1. Germline V gene lookup returns CDR1 ENHRY and CDR2 SYGVKD. J gave up 7 bases and V 5 bases, and 7 bases lay outside the gene matches. This CDR3 spans 14 amino acids. CDR3 bases: TGTGCCATCAGTCCGGGACAGGTGAGGAATGAGCAGTTCTTC. Protein: CAISPGQVRNEQFF.

This clonotype came up a few times. The chain recombines TRBV27 with TRBJ1-5, with D possibly being TRBD1 (5 bases). Trimming stripped 2 bases from V and 3 bases from J, with 11 bases between. Germline loops: CDR1 MNHEY, CDR2 SMNVEV (reference sequence). This CDR3 spans 15 amino acids. The CDR3, as DNA: TGTGCCAGCAGTTTAATCAGGGCGGCCAATCAGCCCCAGCATTTT. Translation gives CASSLIRAANQPQHF.

The rearrangement joins TRBV7-9 to TRBJ1-2; TRBD1 matches at 8 bases. The CDR3 sequence is 12 residues long. The ends lost 5 bases at V and 13 bases at J; junction bases unmatched: 9. CDR1 and CDR2 (germline): SEHNR, FQNEAQ (reference sequence). The CDR3 region is CASSQGASLGTF. Here the CDR3 DNA reads TGTGCCAGCAGCCAGGGGGCCTCTTTGGGCACCTTC.

The chain is built from TRBV24-1 and TRBJ1-2, with TRBD1 matching over 8 bases. CDR1 and CDR2 from the germline V gene are KGHDR and SFDVKD. J gave up 4 bases and V 3 bases, and 6 bases lay outside the gene matches. The CDR3 loop spans 15 amino acids. CDR3 protein: CATSDPGQGRYGYTF. In DNA, the CDR3 is TGTGCCACCAGTGATCCCGGACAGGGCCGCTATGGCTACACCTTC.

Many counts were recorded for this clonotype. This chain uses TRBV2 with TRBJ2-2; D unresolved. V was pared by 6 bases and J by 1 base, with 12 bases between. Germline CDR1 is SNHLY and CDR2 is FYNNEI. The CDR3 is 15 residues long. CDR3 residues: CASSPWVVNTGELFF. The CDR3 region has the DNA TGTGCCAGCAGCCCCTGGGTCGTGAACACCGGGGAGCTGTTTTTT.

The table lists this clonotype with a count of one. This chain's CDR3 is CASSRDRGVETQYF. For the CDR3, the DNA is TGTGCCAGCAGCCGGGACAGGGGTGTAGAGACCCAGTACTTC. The chain uses TRBV7-2 and TRBJ2-5; 10 bases fit TRBD1. Unmatched junction bases numbered 4, after V lost 5 bases and J lost 4 bases. There are 14 residues in the CDR3. CDR1 and CDR2 from the germline V gene are SGHTA and FQGNSA.

At least ten counts were recorded for this clonotype. The V gene is TRBV28, the J gene TRBJ2-7; 8 positions agree with TRBD1. The J segment lost 5 bases and the V segment lost 8 bases, leaving 11 bases of the junction unmatched. CDR3 length equals 14 residues. Germline assignment: CDR1 MDHEN and CDR2 SYDVKM. The CDR3 DNA is TGTGCCAGCGTGGAGGACAGGGCCACTGACGAGCAGTACTTC. Translated, it gives CASVEDRATDEQYF.

This clonotype showed up just a few times. The V gene is TRBV5-1, the J gene TRBJ2-5; no clear D. CDR1 is SGHRS, CDR2 YFSETQ, per germline. V lost 1 base, J lost 3 bases, and 7 bases lay in between. The CDR3 runs 13 residues. CDR3 in amino acids: CASSLQREETQYF. CDR3 sequence (DNA): TGCGCCAGCAGCTTGCAAAGGGAAGAGACCCAGTACTTC.

This clonotype was observed many times. As DNA, the CDR3 is TGCAGTGCTAGAGTAGGGGGGGGCGAGCAGTACTTC. Translating it yields CSARVGGGEQYF. The chain employs TRBV20-1 and TRBJ2-7, with a possible D match to TRBD2 (7 bases). V lost 1 base, J lost 6 bases, and 10 bases lay in between. The V gene's germline CDR1 is DFQATT and CDR2 SNEGSKA (reference sequence). The CDR3 is made up of 12 amino acids.

This clonotype was counted only a few times. This chain uses TRBV28 with TRBJ2-7; D possibly corresponds to TRBD2 (6 bases). The CDR3 is made up of 16 amino acids. V shed 2 bases and J shed 0 bases, with 14 bases lying between them. Germline V gene lookup returns CDR1 MDHEN and CDR2 SYDVKM. CDR3 coding DNA: TGTGCCAGCAGTTTACCACGGGACTCAAACTCCTACGAGCAGTACTTC. Amino acid sequence: CASSLPRDSNSYEQYF.

This clonotype has ten or more counts. V gene TRBV3-1 combines with J gene TRBJ2-5; TRBD1 aligns across 7 bases. This CDR3 has 16 residues. The germline CDR1 and CDR2 sequences are LGHDT and YNNKEL (reference sequence). V shed 0 bases, J shed 4 bases, and the junction held 8 bases outside the gene matches. In DNA form, the CDR3 reads TGTGCCAGCAGCCAAGATCGACAGGGTCTAGGAGAGACCCAGTACTTC. Its translation: CASSQDRQGLGETQYF.

The chain uses TRBV20-1 and TRBJ2-1, with D possibly matching TRBD2 (5 bases). CDR3 size: 15 residues. Germline values: CDR1 DFQATT, CDR2 SNEGSKA (reference sequence). Trimming cost V 0 bases and J 8 bases, with 17 bases left between them. CDR3 sequence: CSARDLRAARDEQFF. The DNA of the CDR3 is TGCAGTGCTAGAGATTTGAGGGCTGCGAGGGATGAGCAGTTCTTC.

The chain recombines TRBV25-1 with TRBJ2-7; D may correspond to TRBD1 or TRBD2 (5 bases each). This CDR3 comprises 16 residues. Trimming left V 2 bases short and J 2 bases short, with 16 bases between. Germline V gene sequence: CDR1 MGHDK, CDR2 SYGVNS. DNA for the CDR3: TGTGCCAGCAGTGAAATAGAAGGGACGGGAACCTACGAGCAGTACTTC. It translates to CASSEIEGTGTYEQYF.

This clonotype has at least ten counts. The rearrangement links TRBV24-1 to TRBJ2-3, with 8 bases that match TRBD1. This CDR3 has 17 residues. Looked up from germline, CDR1 is KGHDR and CDR2 is SFDVKD. Trimming cost V 3 bases and J 3 bases; bases outside gene matches: 10. CDR3 sequence (DNA): TGTGCCACCAGTGATGCCCTTGGACAGGGAAAAACAGATACGCAGTATTTT. This sequence encodes CATSDALGQGKTDTQYF.

The table lists this clonotype with a few counts. The chain links TRBV19 to TRBJ2-2; D gene uncertain. The V and J ends lost 6 bases and 5 bases respectively, with 13 bases between them. Germline V gene lookup returns CDR1 LNHDA and CDR2 SQIVND (reference sequence). The CDR3 has 14 amino acids. CDR3 coding DNA: TGTGCCAGTAGGAGGAACCTTGGGACCGGGGAGCTGTTTTTT. Protein product: CASRRNLGTGELFF.

The J gene is TRBJ2-3, the V gene TRBV4-1; either TRBD1 or TRBD2 may supply D (5 bases each). The germline V gene encodes CDR1 MGHRA and CDR2 YSYEKL. Trimming cost V 0 bases and J 3 bases, with 19 bases left between them. The CDR3 loop spans 18 amino acids. The CDR3 sequence is CASSQERRGETATDTQYF. The CDR3 region has the DNA TGCGCCAGCAGCCAAGAACGGCGAGGGGAGACGGCGACAGATACGCAGTATTTT.

This clonotype was observed at least ten times. This chain joins TRBV28 and TRBJ2-1; D possibly corresponds to TRBD1 (6 bases). Looked up from germline, CDR1 is MDHEN and CDR2 is SYDVKM. The V end was cut by 4 bases, the J end by 4 bases, with 11 bases between. The CDR3 runs to 14 residues. CDR3 in amino acids: CASSSPQGYNEQFF. The CDR3 DNA is TGTGCCAGCAGTTCCCCACAGGGATACAATGAGCAGTTCTTC. The entire variable domain, with the rest obtained from reference TRBV28 and TRBJ2-1, is as follows: DVKVTQSSRYLVKRTGEKVFLECVQDMDHENMFWYRQDPGLGLRLIYFSYDVKMKEKGDIPEGYSVSREKKERFSLILESASTNQTSMYLCASSSPQGYNEQFFGPGTRLTVL.

There are many counts of this clonotype. V gene TRBV30 combines with J gene TRBJ1-1, with D perhaps matching TRBD1 (5 bases). This CDR3 is 15 amino acids long. V was trimmed by 2 bases and J by 7 bases, leaving 20 bases between them. The germline V gene has CDR1 GTSNPN and CDR2 SVGIG (reference sequence). CDR3: CAWSPRVGLAVEAFF. CDR3 nucleotide sequence: TGTGCCTGGAGTCCCAGGGTTGGGTTAGCGGTTGAAGCTTTCTTT. Combining the CDR3 with reference TRBV30 and TRBJ1-1 gives the whole variable domain SQTIHQWPATLVQPVGSPLSLECTVEGTSNPNLYWYRQAAGRGLQLLFYSVGIGQISSEVPQNLSASRPQDRQFILSSKKLLLSDSGFYLCAWSPRVGLAVEAFFGQGTRLTVV.

This chain joins TRBV5-1 and TRBJ2-2, with no clear D. The CDR3 contains 12 residues. Germline V CDR1 and CDR2: SGHRS, YFSETQ. Trimming stripped 6 bases from V and 3 bases from J, with 6 bases between. This chain's CDR3 is CASKRDTGELFF. The CDR3 DNA reads TGCGCCAGCAAACGGGACACCGGGGAGCTGTTTTTT.

This clonotype was recorded at least ten times. V is TRBV29-1 and J is TRBJ2-1; no definite D call. The V gene's germline CDR1 is SQVTM and CDR2 ANQGSEA. The V gene lost 6 bases and the J gene lost 9 bases, with 12 bases spanning the gap. The CDR3 extends over 11 amino acids. In nucleotides, the CDR3 is TGCAGCGTGGTAGATACGAGTGAGCAGTTCTTC. Its protein is CSVVDTSEQFF.

This clonotype was observed many times. J is TRBJ1-5 and V is TRBV20-1, with 8 bases identical to TRBD1. The J segment lost 4 bases and the V segment lost 1 base, leaving 6 bases of the junction unmatched. The CDR3 is 15 amino acids. Germline loops: CDR1 DFQATT, CDR2 SNEGSKA (reference sequence). The CDR3 region has the DNA TGCAGTGCTAGAGGTTTCGACAGGGGAAATCAGCCCCAGCATTTT. It specifies CSARGFDRGNQPQHF.

The table lists this clonotype with a few counts. The rearrangement links TRBV11-2 to TRBJ1-2; a weak D match, TRBD1 (5 bases). The CDR3 runs 15 residues. V lost 1 base and J 8 bases, leaving 17 bases between the germline ends. Per germline, CDR1 SGHAT and CDR2 FQNNGV. For the CDR3, the DNA is TGTGCCAGCAGCTTAGGGCCCGGGACGTCTTGGGGCTACACCTTC. Amino acid sequence: CASSLGPGTSWGYTF.

The V and J genes are TRBV6-4 and TRBJ2-1, with D uncertain. Germline V gene lookup returns CDR1 MRHNA and CDR2 SNTAGT. The CDR3 is 16 residues long. V was cut by 3 bases and J by 0 bases, with 12 bases left in between. CDR3 region: CASSEVVGFSYNEQFF. The CDR3 nucleotides are TGTGCCAGCAGTGAAGTTGTCGGGTTCTCCTACAATGAGCAGTTCTTC.

The V call is TRBV19, the J call TRBJ2-2, with 9 nucleotides matching TRBD2. The V and J ends lost 6 bases and 3 bases, in that order; junction bases with no gene match: 8. The length of the CDR3 is 16 residues. Germline values: CDR1 LNHDA, CDR2 SQIVND (reference sequence). Written as DNA, the CDR3 is TGTGCCAGTAGCCGGTGGTTAGCGGGGGACACCGGGGAGCTGTTTTTT. This sequence encodes CASSRWLAGDTGELFF.

This clonotype has at least ten counts. V gene TRBV11-2 combines with J gene TRBJ1-1; D possibly corresponds to TRBD1 (6 bases). Per germline, CDR1 SGHAT and CDR2 FQNNGV. This CDR3 region has 16 residues. Deletions cut 2 bases from V and 3 bases from J, with 16 bases between. CDR3 loop: CASSLRGVAGHTEAFF. CDR3 sequence (DNA): TGTGCCAGCAGCTTAAGGGGGGTCGCTGGCCACACTGAAGCTTTCTTT.